The clone carrying this T cell receptor beta chain was picked up a small number of times. The target antigen is unknown. The length of the CDR3 is 15 residues. The J segment lost 5 bases and the V segment lost 3 bases, leaving 9 bases of the junction unmatched. Germline values: CDR1 SGHRS, CDR2 YFSETQ. Using its own MiXCR run on the reads, TCRdb lists one record per CDR3 protein. Of 200,000 or so distinct CDR3 sequences in the sample, 28% were seen once. This sample stems from a study of T cell repertoires in cytomegalovirus infection. Study context: An indication of both CMV infection and matching HLA type came from public TCR beta signatures. Study-wide points: Cumulative public TCR beta family frequency identified CMV carriers with the relevant HLA. Within the response measured ex vivo, HLA-C-restricted CMV-specific TCR beta clonotypes were dominant.

Sequencing used PBMCs. This chain connects TRBV5-1 to TRBJ1-1, with 8 bases lining up with TRBD1. This receptor was obtained from a human donor in good health (CMV status not recorded). Some clones in this sample may be carry-over from other donors' samples. The CDR3 sequence is CASSSPGQGQTEAFF. The CDR3 region has the DNA TGCGCCAGCAGCTCACCCGGACAGGGACAGACTGAAGCTTTCTTT.